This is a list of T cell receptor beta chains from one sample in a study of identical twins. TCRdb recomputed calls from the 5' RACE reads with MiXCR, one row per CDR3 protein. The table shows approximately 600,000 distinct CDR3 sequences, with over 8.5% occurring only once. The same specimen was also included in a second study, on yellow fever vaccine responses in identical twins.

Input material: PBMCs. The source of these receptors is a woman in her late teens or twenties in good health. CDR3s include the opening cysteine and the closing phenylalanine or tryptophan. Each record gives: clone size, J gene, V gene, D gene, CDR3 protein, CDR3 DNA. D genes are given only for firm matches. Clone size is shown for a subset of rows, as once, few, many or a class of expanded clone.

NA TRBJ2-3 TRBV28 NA CASSLDSLRTDTQYF TGTGCCAGCAGCCTCGACTCGCTCCGCACAGATACGCAGTATTTT
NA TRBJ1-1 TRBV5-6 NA CASSSRDPGRRTEAFF TGTGCCAGCAGCTCCCGGGACCCCGGACGTCGCACTGAAGCTTTCTTT
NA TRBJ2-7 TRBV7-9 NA CASSPAGALYEQYF TGTGCCAGCAGCCCCGCCGGGGCACTCTACGAGCAGTACTTC
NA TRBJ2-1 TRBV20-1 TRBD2 CSARDPKWGRDEQFF TGCAGTGCTAGAGACCCGAAATGGGGGAGGGATGAGCAGTTCTTC
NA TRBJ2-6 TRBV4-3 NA CASSQARDVGANVLTF TGCGCCAGCAGCCAAGCCCGGGACGTTGGGGCCAACGTCCTGACTTTC
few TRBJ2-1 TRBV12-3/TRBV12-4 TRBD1 CASSLGGQGRNEQFF TGTGCCAGCAGTTTGGGGGGACAGGGGCGGAATGAGCAGTTCTTC
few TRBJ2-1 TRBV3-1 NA CASSLNVNPNNEQFF TGTGCCAGCAGCCTCAACGTTAACCCGAACAATGAGCAGTTCTTC
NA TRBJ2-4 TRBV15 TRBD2 CATSRGFRWSGENIQYF TGTGCCACCAGCAGGGGCTTCCGTTGGAGCGGGGAAAACATTCAGTACTTC
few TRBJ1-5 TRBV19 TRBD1 CASSTRDRGGQPQHF TGTGCCAGTAGTACCCGGGACAGGGGAGGTCAGCCCCAGCATTTT
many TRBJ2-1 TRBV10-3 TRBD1 CAARDSYNEQFF TGTGCCGCCCGGGACAGTTACAATGAGCAGTTCTTC
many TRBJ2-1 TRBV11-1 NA CASSPSTNEQFF TGTGCCAGCAGCCCAAGTACCAATGAGCAGTTCTTC
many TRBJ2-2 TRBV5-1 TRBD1 CASSLEGDRDTGELFF TGCGCCAGCAGCTTGGAAGGGGACAGGGATACCGGGGAGCTGTTTTTT
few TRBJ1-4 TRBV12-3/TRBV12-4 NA CASSSGMLTNEKLFF TGTGCCAGCAGTTCCGGCATGTTAACTAATGAAAAACTGTTTTTT
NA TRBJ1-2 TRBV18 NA CASSPGDRGGYTF TGTGCCAGCTCACCCGGGGACCGAGGGGGCTACACCTTC
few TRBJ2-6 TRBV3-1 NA CPLRGRFFSANVLTF TGCCCTCTCCGGGGCAGATTTTTCTCGGCCAACGTCCTGACTTTC
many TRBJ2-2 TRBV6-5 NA CASSYREKLNTGELFF TGTGCCAGCAGCTACCGGGAGAAACTAAACACCGGGGAGCTGTTTTTT
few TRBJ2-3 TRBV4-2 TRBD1 CASSRDRVDTQYF TGTGCCAGCAGCCGCGACAGGGTAGATACGCAGTATTTT
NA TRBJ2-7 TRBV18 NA CASSPPWSGQPNYEQYF TGTGCCAGCTCACCACCGTGGTCAGGCCAACCCAACTACGAGCAGTACTTC
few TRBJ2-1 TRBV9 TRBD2 CASSVDTGGPDEQFF TGTGCCAGCAGCGTAGATACGGGAGGGCCCGATGAGCAGTTCTTC
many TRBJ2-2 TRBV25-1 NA CASSESESGELFF TGTGCCAGCAGTGAATCAGAGTCCGGGGAGCTGTTTTTT
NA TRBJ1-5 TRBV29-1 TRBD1 CSAQGYGNQPQHF TGCAGCGCACAGGGGTACGGCAATCAGCCCCAGCATTTT
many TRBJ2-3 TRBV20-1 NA CSARSVRDTQYF TGCAGTGCTAGATCCGTTAGGGATACGCAGTATTTT
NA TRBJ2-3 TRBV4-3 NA CASSQVRSGPRTSTQYF TGCGCCAGCAGCCAAGTCCGCTCCGGGCCCCGCACGAGTACGCAGTATTTT
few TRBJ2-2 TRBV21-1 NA CASSKVSTGLTTGELFF TGTGCCAGCAGCAAAGTCTCCACGGGACTTACAACCGGGGAGCTGTTTTTT
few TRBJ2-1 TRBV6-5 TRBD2 CASSYSGTSGLNEQFF TGTGCCAGCAGTTACTCCGGGACTAGCGGATTAAATGAGCAGTTCTTC
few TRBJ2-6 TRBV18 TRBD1 CASSSQGFGANVLTF TGTGCCAGCTCATCACAGGGGTTTGGGGCCAACGTCCTGACTTTC
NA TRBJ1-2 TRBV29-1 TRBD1 CSVEGGTGGNSNYGYTF TGCAGCGTTGAAGGAGGGACAGGGGGGAATTCTAACTATGGCTACACCTTC
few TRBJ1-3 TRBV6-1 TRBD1 CASSSPSGTGGNTIYF TGTGCCAGCTCGTCCCCTTCCGGGACAGGTGGAAACACCATATATTTT
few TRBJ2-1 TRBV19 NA CASRGFGGSYNEQFF TGTGCCAGTAGGGGGTTCGGGGGTTCCTACAATGAGCAGTTCTTC
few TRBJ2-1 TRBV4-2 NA CASSRSQGGVAYNEQFF TGTGCCAGCAGCCGAAGCCAGGGCGGGGTAGCCTACAATGAGCAGTTCTTC
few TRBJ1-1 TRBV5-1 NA CASTRAGEWNTEAFF TGCGCCAGCACGAGGGCAGGGGAATGGAACACTGAAGCTTTCTTT
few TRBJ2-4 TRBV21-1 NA CASSRRDKADSAKNIQYF TGTGCCAGCAGCCGACGGGACAAGGCCGATTCAGCCAAAAACATTCAGTACTTC
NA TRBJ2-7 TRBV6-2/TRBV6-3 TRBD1 CASNDPAGTGVSYEQYF TGTGCCAGCAACGACCCGGCCGGGACAGGGGTGTCCTACGAGCAGTACTTC
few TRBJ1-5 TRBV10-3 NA CAISESYLRDNQPQHF TGTGCCATCAGTGAGTCTTACCTCCGGGACAATCAGCCCCAGCATTTT
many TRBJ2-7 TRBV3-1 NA CASSQGSGGRYEQYF TGTGCCAGCAGCCAGGGTTCCGGGGGGCGGTACGAGCAGTACTTC
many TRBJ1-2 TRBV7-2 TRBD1 CASSLEGTGTRGYTF TGTGCCAGCAGCTTAGAAGGGACAGGGACGCGTGGCTACACCTTC
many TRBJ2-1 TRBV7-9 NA CASSLGEGTEQFF TGTGCCAGCAGCTTAGGTGAGGGTACTGAGCAGTTCTTC
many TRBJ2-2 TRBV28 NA CASGLLATGELFF TGTGCCAGCGGACTGCTAGCCACCGGGGAGCTGTTTTTT
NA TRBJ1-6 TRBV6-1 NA CASSIRTIGSSPLHF TGTGCCAGCAGCATCCGGACCATTGGGAGCTCACCCCTCCACTTT
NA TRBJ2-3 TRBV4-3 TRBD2 CASSQDWTSGSPSTDTQYF TGCGCCAGCAGCCAAGATTGGACTAGCGGGAGCCCCAGCACAGATACGCAGTATTTT
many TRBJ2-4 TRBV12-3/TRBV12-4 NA CASSLTHRAGKSINIQYF TGTGCCAGCAGTTTAACCCACAGGGCCGGAAAATCGATAAACATTCAGTACTTC
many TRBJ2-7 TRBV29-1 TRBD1 CSVLGQGRYEQYF TGCAGCGTCCTAGGACAGGGGCGATACGAGCAGTACTTC
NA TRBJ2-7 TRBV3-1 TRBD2 CASSQGGGSEQYF TGTGCCAGCAGCCAAGGGGGGGGATCCGAGCAGTACTTC
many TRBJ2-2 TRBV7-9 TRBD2 CASSLAGGPGELFF TGTGCCAGCAGCTTGGCGGGGGGGCCCGGGGAGCTGTTTTTT
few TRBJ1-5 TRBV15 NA CATSRDGAGNQPQHF TGTGCCACCAGCAGAGATGGGGCGGGTAATCAGCCCCAGCATTTT
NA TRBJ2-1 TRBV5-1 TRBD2 CASSPGLAGLAQFF TGCGCCAGCAGCCCGGGACTAGCGGGATTGGCGCAGTTCTTC